The entry that follows covers one TCR beta chain sequence. Per the original data handling: Amplification with reference gene primers provided the estimates of nucleated cell counts. Profiled with immunoSEQ multiplex PCR; TCRdb holds only in-frame clones, not every one. That table supplies the V and J calls and clone size; D and trimming were determined from the DNA. The sample lists roughly 47,000 clones; approximately 90% were seen once. This sample stems from a study of blood T cell repertoires in COVID-19. Turning to the study itself: Acute-phase and convalescent COVID-19 samples originated in the United States, Italy and Spain. PBMCs, B-cell-depleted T cells, or T cells were the source of the cDNA or gDNA that made up the material.

The sequencing input was peripheral blood. The TCR comes from a man between 65 and 79 years old with active COVID-19.

CDR3 sequence (DNA): TGTGCCAGCAGCCAAGACACCGGTTCCCTCGAGCAGTACTTC. Translating it yields CASSQDTGSLEQYF. This chain connects TRBV3-1 (or the pseudogene TRBV3-2) to TRBJ2-7; D ambiguous. Trimming left V 0 bases short and J 6 bases short, with 12 bases between. The length of the CDR3 is 14 residues. Germline CDR1 and CDR2: LGHDT and YNNKEL (reference sequence).